The clone carrying this TCR beta chain was found many times. Its cognate antigen is unknown. The 5'RACE method, run with constant-segment primers, produced TCR alpha and TCR beta cDNA libraries (carrying sample barcodes and UMIs). TCRdb processed the 5' RACE reads anew with MiXCR; each CDR3 protein has one entry. The table has around 440,000 distinct CDR3 sequences, about 20% seen once; the top ten hold 9% to 15%. The sample originates from a study of T-cell memory formation after mild COVID-19. Study background: Largely donor-specific sequence clusters came from a couple of donors.

Study outcomes and limitations: Nothing showed for sure that second-wave clones peaking on day 37 were SARS-CoV-2 specific. Pre-infection memory already had some responding clones, implying cross-reactive memory joined.

Germline lookup yields CDR1 SGHKS and CDR2 YYEKEE (reference sequence). The CDR3 sequence is 14 residues long. V was pared by 4 bases and J by 4 bases, with 14 bases between. This sequence was found in an adult woman who had mild COVID-19 (a few samples of this study predate the infection). Cell type and time point are not known. The sequenced sample was PBMCs or a T cell subset sorted from them (not recorded which). The V and J genes are TRBV5-5 and TRBJ2-5, with a possible D match to TRBD1 (6 bases). The CDR3 sequence: CASSPNRVGETQYF. The CDR3 DNA sequence: TGTGCCAGCAGCCCCAACAGGGTTGGAGAGACCCAGTACTTC. The complete variable domain, with remaining parts taken from reference TRBV5-5 and TRBJ2-5, reads DAGVTQSPTHLIKTRGQQVTLRCSPISGHKSVSWYQQVLGQGPQFIFQYYEKEERGRGNFPDRFSARQFPNYSSELNVNALLLGDSALYLCASSPNRVGETQYFGPGTRLLVL.